The following is a TCR beta chain sequence with its context. Its antigen has not been determined. Per-nucleotide qualities are absent, and no much larger clonotype sits a single base away. This entry comes from a study of blood T cell repertoires in COVID-19 (dated by TCRdb to the early 2020s). At the level of the whole study: The collaborator samples originated in the United States, Italy and Spain and spanned the acute and convalescent phases of COVID-19. The samples were drawn from the first 160 participants of the ongoing ImmuneRACE study and from roughly 1,300 subjects provided by 6 global collaborators. The dataset comprised deeply sampled blood TCRbeta repertoires from subjects exposed to, actively infected with, or recovered from COVID-19. The repertoires were released in a freely available public database intended as a resource for research on the immune response to SARS-CoV-2. Where available, HLA class I and class II types were taken from metadata supplied by the sample provider and were not determined by assay-based typing. Nearly every sample came with metadata listing a de-identified subject ID, COVID-19 status, age in years and sex. The prospective study material was composed of cDNA or gDNA derived from T cells, B-cell-depleted T cells, or PBMCs. The study at large found these results: The amount of clinical and demographic metadata varied by source and participant and was provided uncurated.

The collaborating institutions used their own protocols to collect whole blood in K2EDTA tubes. For TCRbeta analysis, collaborator samples were shipped as frozen whole blood, as isolated PBMCs, or as DNA extracted from either sample type. TCRbeta CDR3 regions were amplified from genomic DNA using the immunoSEQ Assay, a bias-controlled multiplex PCR. As for how the authors treated the data: Nucleated cell counts per sample were estimated from amplification of reference gene primers within the assay. Sequence reads were collapsed and filtered to measure the absolute abundance of every unique TCRbeta CDR3 rearrangement. For each sample, productive Simpson clonality was calculated by taking the square root of Simpson's diversity index across productive rearrangements. The source is immuneACCESS, and TCRdb retained only in-frame sequences with V and J called. Part of the clones is not carried over; for the studies checked, unresolved V genes explain less than half of this, and the remainder is unexplained. V, J and clone size reflect that table, while D and trimming were determined from the DNA. A total of a few hundred thousand clones appear in this sample, approximately 90% of them only once. The top ten clones comprise less than 3% of the sample.

The CDR3 runs 15 amino acids, cysteine and phenylalanine included. Here the CDR3 DNA is all that survives: 45 bases in frame from base 1. CDR1 and CDR2 are drawn from the germline V gene: SGHRS, YFSETQ. The V end loses 2 bases and the J end loses 4 bases, and a stretch of 12 bases separates them. The specimen was peripheral blood. This sequence originates from a woman aged 30 to 39 with active or convalescent COVID-19. The sequence joins TRBV5-1 to TRBJ2-2, with a tentative D gene TRBD1 over 5 matching bases. The CDR3 sequence is CASSLGAKGTGELFF. The nucleotide sequence is given as TGCGCCAGCAGCTTAGGGGCGAAAGGCACCGGGGAGCTGTTTTTT.